These 28 T cell receptor beta chains came from one sample sequenced in a study of tumor and adjacent non-tumor tissue in lung cancer. The template was RNA from unsorted bulk tissue. A modified ARM-PCR protocol with three rounds of nested PCR amplified TCRbeta. Via MiXCR, TCRdb re-called the multiplex PCR reads, giving one row per CDR3 protein. The sample records 100,000 to 150,000 distinct CDR3 sequences, 55% to 75% being singletons. The specimen was lung tumor tissue. The receptors derive from a young man with non-small cell lung cancer.

Of note for this clonotype: The germline gene is not matched at one end of the junction; a read error may be the cause. The chain uses TRBV5-4 and TRBJ2-7; 12 bases align to TRBD2. Germline CDR1 reads SGHNT; CDR2 reads YYREEE (reference sequence). The CDR3 is 16 amino acids. The chain's CDR3 is CAISPGTSGRLDEQNF. The CDR3, as DNA: TGTGCCATCAGTCCCGGGACTAGCGGGCGTCTGGACGAGCAGAACTTC.

In regard to this clonotype: The junction departs from germline at one end; a sequencing error may be responsible. The chain is built from TRBV5-5 and TRBJ1-6; D call uncertain. The CDR3 totals 17 residues. Germline loops: CDR1 SGHKS, CDR2 YYEKEE (reference sequence). The CDR3 sequence: CATSLVARSSYNSPLHF. DNA of the CDR3: TGTGCCACCAGCTTGGTGGCGAGGAGCTCCTATAATTCACCCCTCCACTTT.

As to this clonotype: Its ends do not fully match the called genes, so a read error is possible. The chain combines TRBV11-3 with TRBJ1-6; TRBD1 is a possible D gene (6 bases). The CDR3 has 14 residues. CDR1 and CDR2 from the germline V gene are SGHNT and YENEEA. DNA for the CDR3: TGTGTCAGCAGCTTAGGGGGGGAAGGTTTACCCCTCCACTTT. It codes for CVSSLGGEGLPLHF.

With respect to this clonotype: This may be a read error, as it is one base from a much larger clone. The chain links TRBV4-3 to TRBJ1-2; 8 bases agree with TRBD1. CDR3 length equals 15 residues. Per the germline V gene, CDR1 is LGHNA and CDR2 is YSLEER. Here the CDR3 reads CARSQVRTGTYGYTF. DNA for the CDR3: TGCGCCAGGAGCCAAGTCCGGACAGGGACCTATGGCTACACCTTC.

V gene TRBV11-2 combines with J gene TRBJ1-5; no clear D. The CDR3 spans 16 residues. Looked up from germline, CDR1 is SGHAT and CDR2 is FQNNGV. V lost 1 base, J lost 0 bases, and 10 bases lay in between. The chain's CDR3 is CASSLGGRDSNQPQHF. DNA for the CDR3: TGTGCCAGCAGCTTAGGCGGGAGAGATAGCAATCAGCCCCAGCATTTT.

A note on this clonotype: The junction departs from the called germline gene at one end, perhaps through a read error. This chain links TRBV20-1 with TRBJ1-2; 7 bases align to TRBD1. This CDR3 region has 13 residues. Germline-derived CDR1 and CDR2 are DFQATT and SNEGSKA (reference sequence). The DNA for the CDR3 is TGTAGTACTACACATATAGGGGGCCATGGCTACACCTTC. As protein: CSTTHIGGHGYTF.

As regards this clonotype: The junction shows a germline mismatch at one end, possibly a read error. The V call is TRBV6-1, the J call TRBJ1-2; no definite D call. The CDR3 length is 14 residues. The germline gives CDR1 MNHNS, CDR2 SASEGT. CDR3 bases: TGTGCCAACAGTGCCAAGAGTGGGGACTATGGCTACACCTTC. Its protein product is CANSAKSGDYGYTF.

CDR3 region: CATSAARDQETQYF. DNA of the CDR3: TGTGCCACCAGTGCTGCGCGTGACCAAGAGACCCAGTACTTC. The J gene is TRBJ2-5, the V gene TRBV24-1; D unresolved. This CDR3 spans 14 amino acids. V lost 5 bases to trimming and J lost 0 bases, with 9 bases between them. Germline loops: CDR1 KGHDR, CDR2 SFDVKD.

As for this clonotype: A much larger clone differs from this one at a single base, so this may be a read error. The rearrangement uses TRBV12-3 or TRBV12-4 and TRBJ2-1; the match to TRBD1 covers 8 bases. This CDR3 has 15 residues. Trimming at V came to 6 bases and at J to 3 bases, leaving 7 bases not matched to a gene. CDR3 sequence reads: CASSWDRRYYNEQFF. CDR3 coding DNA: TGTGCCAGCAGCTGGGACAGGAGGTACTACAATGAGCAGTTCTTC.

This clonotype was recorded a few times. This could be a read error, since a much larger clone is one nucleotide away. The chain combines TRBV12-3 or TRBV12-4 with TRBJ2-6; D might be TRBD1 (6 bases). This CDR3 is built from 15 residues. In DNA form, the CDR3 reads TGTGCCAGCAGCCTACAGGGCCCTGGGACCAACGTCCTGACTTTC. Its translation is CASSLQGPGTNVLTF.

This clonotype showed up many times. The CDR3 sequence is CSALTGTASNQPQHF. CDR3 DNA: TGCAGTGCTCTGACCGGCACCGCAAGCAATCAGCCCCAGCATTTT. The chain uses TRBV20-1 and TRBJ1-5, with unresolved D. CDR1 is DFQATT, CDR2 SNEGSKA, per germline (reference sequence). Trimming shortened V by 5 bases and J by 1 base, and 15 bases separated the two germline ends. The CDR3 is made up of 15 amino acids.

Here the CDR3 reads CASSTGQEVEPLHF. CDR3 sequence (DNA): TGCGCCAGCAGCACGGGACAGGAGGTAGAACCCCTCCACTTT. This rearrangement joins TRBV5-1 to TRBJ1-6; 8 bases fit TRBD1. Germline CDR1 and CDR2: SGHRS and YFSETQ. The CDR3 loop spans 14 amino acids. V dropped 4 bases and J dropped 12; count of bases not matched to a gene: 9.

On this clonotype: It may be a read error: a sequence one base away is much more abundant. This sequence joins TRBV29-1 and TRBJ2-7; 11 positions agree with TRBD2. The CDR3 sequence is 16 residues long. The V segment lost 7 bases and the J segment 3 bases; nucleotides outside the gene matches: 14. Germline CDR1 reads SQVTM; CDR2 reads ANQGSEA. The CDR3 DNA sequence: TGCAGCGGCCGCGGGACTAGCGGCTTTGATGGCTACGAGCAGTACTTC. Translation: CSGRGTSGFDGYEQYF.

On this clonotype: Sequence at one end of the junction differs from germline and may be a read error. This sequence joins TRBV4-3 and TRBJ1-1, with TRBD1 matching 7 bases. Germline V CDR1 and CDR2: LGHNA, YSLEER. This CDR3 spans 15 amino acids. The CDR3 loop is CASSQGQFSNIEAFF. The CDR3 coding sequence is TGCGCCAGCAGTCAGGGACAGTTTAGTAACATTGAAGCTTTCTTT.

On this clonotype itself: This sequence may be a read error, since a much larger clone differs from it by one base. The gene calls are TRBV6-2 or TRBV6-3 and TRBJ2-7, with D perhaps matching TRBD2 (6 bases). The germline gives CDR1 MNHEY, CDR2 SVGEGT. The CDR3 is 16 amino acids. The CDR3 region has the DNA TGTGCCAGCAGTTACCCCCGACTAGGCGGCTCCTACGAGCAGCACTTC. It specifies CASSYPRLGGSYEQHF.

Note on this clonotype: Sequence at one end of the junction differs from germline and may be a read error. This rearrangement joins TRBV12-3 or TRBV12-4 to TRBJ1-1; D remains unclear. This CDR3 spans 14 amino acids. The CDR3 spells CASKKNGLNSEAFF. CDR3 bases: TGTGCCAGCAAAAAGAACGGATTGAACAGTGAAGCTTTCTTT.

A word on this clonotype: The junction does not match germline at one end; this may be a read error. The V and J genes are TRBV7-8 and TRBJ2-5; 7 bases line up with TRBD2. The CDR3 loop spans 15 amino acids. Germline loops: CDR1 SGHVS, CDR2 FQNEAQ. The DNA for the CDR3 is TGTGCCGGCAGCTTAGTGACTAGCAGCCAAGAGACCCAGTACTTC. Translating it yields CAGSLVTSSQETQYF.

V and J are TRBV7-6 and TRBJ1-4; 7 nucleotides match TRBD1. CDR3 size: 15 residues. V was clipped by 4 bases and J by 4 bases; unmatched bases: 6. CDR1 and CDR2 from the germline V gene are SGHVS and FNYEAQ. In nucleotides, the CDR3 is TGTGCCAGCAGCTCTGGGACAGAGAGTAATGAAAAACTGTTTTTT. Its translation: CASSSGTESNEKLFF. Drawing the rest from reference TRBV7-6 and TRBJ1-4, the complete variable domain is GAGVSQSPRYKVTKRGQDVALRCDPISGHVSLYWYRQALGQGPEFLTYFNYEAQQDKSGLPNDRFSAERPEGSISTLTIQRTEQRDSAMYRCASSSGTESNEKLFFGSGTQLSVL.

A single count supports this clonotype. Possible read error: a much larger clone is one base away. The rearrangement joins TRBV4-2 to TRBJ2-7; tentatively, D is TRBD1 (5 bases). The CDR3 extends over 15 amino acids. CDR1 LGHNA and CDR2 YNFKEQ come from the germline V gene. The germline V and J ends were trimmed by 6 bases and 0 bases, with 15 bases remaining between them. The CDR3 protein is CASRLQDTSSYEQYF. The CDR3 nucleotides read TGTGCCAGCAGACTACAGGACACAAGCTCCTACGAGCAGTACTTC.

The CDR3 DNA is TGTGCCAGCAGTTTTGCGGATGCGGAGACCCAGTACTTC. This codes for CASSFADAETQYF. This chain uses TRBV12-3 or TRBV12-4 with TRBJ2-5; no definite D call. There are 13 residues in the CDR3. Trimming left V 3 bases short and J 5 bases short, with 10 bases between.

The genes are TRBV20-1 and TRBJ2-3; tentative D call: TRBD1 (5 bases). Germline V gene lookup returns CDR1 DFQATT and CDR2 SNEGSKA (reference sequence). The ends were cut back, 5 bases at V and 2 bases at J, with 11 bases in the middle. The CDR3 spans 13 residues. CDR3 coding DNA: TGCAGTGCTCAAGGGGATCTCACAGATACGCAGTATTTT. Translation gives CSAQGDLTDTQYF.

In this sample, this clonotype turned up once. A junction end diverges from the germline sequence, so it may reflect a read error. This sequence joins TRBV11-2 and TRBJ2-1; 7 bases map to TRBD1. The CDR3 runs 13 residues. Germline CDR1 reads SGHAT; CDR2 reads FQNNGV. CDR3 loop: CASARDRYNEQIF. The CDR3 DNA sequence: TGTGCCAGTGCCCGGGACAGATACAATGAGCAGATCTTC.

This clonotype was seen just once. This sequence joins TRBV20-1 and TRBJ1-4; TRBD1 matches 7 bases. V shed 6 bases and J 3 bases; nucleotides not matched to a gene: 10. Germline lookup yields CDR1 DFQATT and CDR2 SNEGSKA (reference sequence). The CDR3 contains 15 residues. This chain's CDR3 is CSAPLRGAANEKLFF. CDR3 bases: TGCAGTGCCCCACTCAGGGGGGCGGCTAATGAAAAACTGTTTTTT.

The sample holds many counts of this clonotype. The gene calls are TRBV10-3 and TRBJ2-3; D not certain. Trimming left V 10 bases short and J 0 bases short, with 8 bases between. The CDR3 contains 12 residues. Germline CDR1 ENHRY, CDR2 SYGVKD. CDR3 sequence: CATSTSTDTQYF. DNA for the CDR3: TGTGCCACATCCACGAGCACAGATACGCAGTATTTT.

In the case of this clonotype: Relative to the germline gene, one junction end is altered; a read error may explain this. V usage is TRBV6-1 and J usage is TRBJ2-2, with D perhaps matching TRBD2 (5 bases). Germline CDR1 and CDR2: MNHNS and SASEGT. The CDR3 sequence is 13 residues long. The CDR3 nucleotides are TGTGCCATCAGTGAAGTTTTTACCGGGAAGCTGTTTTTT. It yields the protein CAISEVFTGKLFF.

This clonotype was picked up one time. The junction shows a germline mismatch at one end, possibly a read error. The chain uses TRBV29-1 and TRBJ2-1, with 9 bases matching TRBD1. The CDR3 length is 14 residues. Germline loops: CDR1 SQVTM, CDR2 ANQGSEA. CDR3: CSVEGDRGYNEHFF. The CDR3 DNA is TGCAGCGTTGAAGGCGACAGGGGGTACAATGAGCACTTTTTC.

The rearrangement links TRBV4-1 to TRBJ2-5; 11 nucleotides match TRBD2. The CDR3 is 15 residues long. Germline V gene sequence: CDR1 MGHRA, CDR2 YSYEKL. The CDR3: CANSPPGLAEETQYF. The CDR3 coding sequence is TGCGCAAACAGCCCTCCGGGACTAGCGGAAGAGACCCAGTACTTC.

About this clonotype itself: Relative to the germline gene, one junction end is altered; a read error may explain this. V is TRBV20-1 and J is TRBJ2-1; 8 bases are shared with TRBD2. CDR1 is DFQATT, CDR2 SNEGSKA, per germline (reference sequence). The CDR3 runs to 14 residues. The CDR3 DNA follows: TGCAGTACTAGACCCGGACTAGCCTATAATGAGCAGTTCTTC. This encodes CSTRPGLAYNEQFF.